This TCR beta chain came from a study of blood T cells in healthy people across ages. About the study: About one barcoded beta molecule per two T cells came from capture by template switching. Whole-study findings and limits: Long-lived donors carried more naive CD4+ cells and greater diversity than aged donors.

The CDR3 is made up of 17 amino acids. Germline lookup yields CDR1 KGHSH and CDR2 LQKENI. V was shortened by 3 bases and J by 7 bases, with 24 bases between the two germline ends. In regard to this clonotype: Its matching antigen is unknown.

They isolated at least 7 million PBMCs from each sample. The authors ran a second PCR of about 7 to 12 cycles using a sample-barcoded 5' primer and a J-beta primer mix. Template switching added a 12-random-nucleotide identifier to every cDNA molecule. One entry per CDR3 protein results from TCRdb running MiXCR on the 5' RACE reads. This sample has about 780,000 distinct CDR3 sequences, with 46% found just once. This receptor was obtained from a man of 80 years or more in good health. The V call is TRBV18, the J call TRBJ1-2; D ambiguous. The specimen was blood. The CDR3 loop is CASSPSGRGGRERGYTF. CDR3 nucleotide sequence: TGTGCCAGCTCACCCTCTGGCCGCGGAGGGCGGGAGCGTGGCTACACCTTC.